A single sample gave rise to the 23 T cell receptor beta chains below, sequenced in a study of T cell responses to AZD1222 COVID-19 vaccine. Assay: immunoSEQ multiplex PCR; the TCRdb copy retains only in-frame clones and omits some. This table has tens of thousands of clones, 65% to 85% appearing once. Source: peripheral blood, taken on day 0 of AZD1222 vaccination. The receptor source for this set is an adult in good health.

This clone was seen a few times. V usage is TRBV11-2 and J usage is TRBJ2-1, with 12 bases aligning to TRBD1. Germline CDR1 and CDR2: SGHAT and FQNNGV. The CDR3 covers 14 residues. V was pared by 5 bases and J by 7 bases, with 3 bases of the junction left unmatched. CDR3 in DNA: TGTGCCAGCAGCGGGACAGGGGGCAGGAATGAGCAGTTCTTC. The encoded protein is CASSGTGGRNEQFF.

The chain carries TRBV4-2 and TRBJ1-6; perhaps TRBD1 as D (5 bases). The CDR3 extends over 15 amino acids. The V gene lost 3 bases and the J gene lost 6 bases, with 12 bases spanning the gap. Germline CDR1 LGHNA, CDR2 YNFKEQ. The CDR3 sequence: CASSQPQGVNSPLHF. CDR3 nucleotides: TGTGCCAGCAGCCAGCCCCAGGGTGTTAATTCACCCCTCCACTTT.

The chain couples TRBV12-3 or TRBV12-4 to TRBJ2-7, with D unresolved. The CDR3 consists of 12 residues. Between the trimmed V and J ends, which lost 5 bases and 4 bases, there was a span of 9 bases. As DNA, the CDR3 is TGTGCCAGCAGTGCCGTCCGGTACGAGCAGTACTTC. This translates into CASSAVRYEQYF.

This chain connects TRBV7-9 to TRBJ2-2; D could derive from TRBD1 or TRBD2 (5 bases each). Between the trimmed V and J ends, which lost 11 bases and 0 bases, there was a span of 13 bases. The CDR3 extends over 14 amino acids. Germline CDR1 is SEHNR and CDR2 is FQNEAQ (reference sequence). The CDR3, as DNA: TGTGCCGTGGGACCGACAGCGAACACCGGGGAGCTGTTTTTT. Amino acid sequence: CAVGPTANTGELFF.

This clone turned up a few times. V is TRBV6-1 and J is TRBJ2-5, with TRBD2 matching 10 bases. The CDR3 is 16 residues long. The junction had 11 bases not matched to a gene; V was cut back by 3 bases and J by 7 bases. The V gene's germline CDR1 is MNHNS and CDR2 SASEGT. For the CDR3, the DNA is TGTGCCAGCAGTGATACTAGCGGGACCAGCGGCGGGACCCAGTACTTC. It specifies CASSDTSGTSGGTQYF.

The chain is built from TRBV5-4 and TRBJ1-1, with TRBD1 identical over 10 bases. Germline CDR1 is SGHNT and CDR2 is YYREEE (reference sequence). V trimming: 4 bases; J trimming: 4 bases; junction bases outside the gene matches: 7. The CDR3 runs 15 residues. The CDR3 reads CASSAGTGVLTEAFF. CDR3 DNA sequence: TGTGCCAGCAGCGCCGGGACAGGGGTACTCACTGAAGCTTTCTTT.

The rearrangement joins TRBV27 to TRBJ2-7, with 7 bases that match TRBD1. V dropped 4 bases and J dropped 0; count of bases not matched to a gene: 3. CDR1 is MNHEY, CDR2 SMNVEV, per germline (reference sequence). The CDR3 loop spans 14 amino acids. As DNA, the CDR3 is TGTGCCAGCAGTTCGGGACAGAGCTCCTACGAGCAGTACTTC. This sequence encodes CASSSGQSSYEQYF.

The chain is built from TRBV7-9 and TRBJ2-5; 7 bases fit TRBD1. V lost 1 base and J lost 4; bases outside the gene matches: 0. The CDR3 contains 13 residues. CDR1 is SEHNR and CDR2 is FQNEAQ in the germline V gene (reference sequence). The DNA of the CDR3 is TGTGCCAGCAGCTTAGAGGGGGCAGAGACCCAGTACTTC. The encoded protein is CASSLEGAETQYF.

At least ten counts were recorded for this clone. The chain employs TRBV6-5 and TRBJ1-6; D ambiguous. Germline CDR1 MNHEY, CDR2 SVGAGI. The V gene lost 6 bases and the J gene lost 7 bases, with 10 bases spanning the gap. This CDR3 spans 13 amino acids. Here the CDR3 DNA reads TGTGCCAGCAGCTCCCGGCCGAATTCACCCCTCCACTTT. It translates to CASSSRPNSPLHF.

This sequence joins TRBV7-8 and TRBJ2-2; TRBD2 agrees at 8 bases. Germline assignment: CDR1 SGHVS and CDR2 FQNEAQ. This CDR3 has 15 residues. The junction had 6 bases not matched to a gene; V was cut back by 5 bases and J by 4 bases. CDR3 coding DNA: TGTGCCAGCAGCCCGGGCCTAGCGGGCACCGGGGAGCTGTTTTTT. Residues: CASSPGLAGTGELFF. Complete variable domain (other parts from reference TRBV7-8 and TRBJ2-2): GAGVSQSPRYKVAKRGQDVALRCDPISGHVSLFWYQQALGQGPEFLTYFQNEAQLDKSGLPSDRFFAERPEGSVSTLKIQRTQQEDSAVYLCASSPGLAGTGELFFGEGSRLTVL.

J is TRBJ2-1 and V is TRBV19; no definite D call. Germline-derived CDR1 and CDR2 are LNHDA and SQIVND (reference sequence). The CDR3 consists of 13 residues. V was pared by 3 bases and J by 9 bases, with 12 bases between. The CDR3 nucleotides are TGTGCCAGTAGTATCGTGACGCGGCCTGAGCAGTTCTTC. Translated, it gives CASSIVTRPEQFF.

The chain links TRBV30 to TRBJ2-5; 7 bases align to TRBD1. Losses at the gene ends were 2 bases for V and 4 bases for J; bases not matched to a gene: 4. Germline loops: CDR1 GTSNPN, CDR2 SVGIG (reference sequence). The CDR3 loop spans 13 amino acids. In DNA, the CDR3 is TGTGCCTGGAGTCCGGGGACAGTAGAGACCCAGTACTTC. It translates to CAWSPGTVETQYF. Using reference TRBV30 and TRBJ2-5 for the parts outside the CDR3, the full variable domain is SQTIHQWPATLVQPVGSPLSLECTVEGTSNPNLYWYRQAAGRGLQLLFYSVGIGQISSEVPQNLSASRPQDRQFILSSKKLLLSDSGFYLCAWSPGTVETQYFGPGTRLLVL.

This clone was picked up a small number of times. The chain uses TRBV2 and TRBJ1-6, with D unclear. The CDR3 sequence is 13 residues long. The germline CDR1 and CDR2 sequences are SNHLY and FYNNEI. The CDR3 DNA sequence: TGTACCTGCGGGCTGAACTATAATTCACCCCTCCACTTT. It yields the protein CTCGLNYNSPLHF.

Turning to this clone: The sample has other DNA sequences that encode this CDR3 too. The rearrangement uses TRBV7-9 and TRBJ2-3; TRBD2 agrees at 14 bases. The germline gives CDR1 SEHNR, CDR2 FQNEAQ (reference sequence). The CDR3 consists of 17 residues. The J segment lost 1 base and the V segment lost 5 bases, leaving 5 bases of the junction unmatched. The CDR3 region has the DNA TGTGCCAGCAGCCCGGGACTAGCGGGGGCCCGCACAGATACGCAGTATTTT. Translation: CASSPGLAGARTDTQYF. Full variable domain (remainder filled in from reference TRBV7-9 and TRBJ2-3): DTGVSQNPRHKITKRGQNVTFRCDPISEHNRLYWYRQTLGQGPEFLTYFQNEAQLEKSRLLSDRFSAERPKGSFSTLEIQRTEQGDSAMYLCASSPGLAGARTDTQYFGPGTRLTVL.

CDR3 sequence (DNA): TGTGCCAGCACCCCGGGACAGGGGTCTGAAGCTTTCTTT. Its translation: CASTPGQGSEAFF. V usage is TRBV28 and J usage is TRBJ1-1, with TRBD1 identical over 10 bases. CDR1 and CDR2 (germline): MDHEN, SYDVKM. V lost 7 bases, J lost 6 bases, and 5 bases stayed unmatched. The CDR3 has 13 residues.

DNA of the CDR3: TGTGCCAGCGAAGGGACAGGGTCGGGCAATGAGCAGTTCTTC. Protein sequence: CASEGTGSGNEQFF. The chain links TRBV6-5 to TRBJ2-1, with 9 bases matching TRBD1. In germline, CDR1 is MNHEY, CDR2 SVGAGI. The V gene end was trimmed by 8 bases and the J gene end by 6 bases; junction bases not matched to a gene: 8. The CDR3 consists of 14 residues.

The chain joins TRBV5-4 to TRBJ1-2; 7 nucleotides line up with TRBD1. From germline, CDR1 is SGHNT and CDR2 YYREEE (reference sequence). This CDR3 spans 15 amino acids. With V trimmed by 2 bases and J by 0 bases, 4 bases remained unmatched. CDR3 loop: CASSFQGGANYGYTF. The CDR3 DNA sequence: TGTGCCAGCAGCTTCCAGGGGGGAGCTAACTATGGCTACACCTTC.

The V gene is TRBV5-1, the J gene TRBJ2-1; weak D call: TRBD2 (7 bases). The V gene's germline CDR1 is SGHRS and CDR2 YFSETQ. The CDR3 runs 14 residues. V lost 0 bases, J lost 8 bases, and 12 bases lay in between. CDR3: CASSLAGGLDEQFF. DNA for the CDR3: TGCGCCAGCAGCTTGGCCGGGGGGCTCGATGAGCAGTTCTTC.

The chain employs TRBV2 and TRBJ1-2; tentative D call: TRBD1 (6 bases). This CDR3 region has 15 residues. In germline, CDR1 is SNHLY, CDR2 FYNNEI. V lost 5 bases and J 4 bases, leaving 17 bases between the germline ends. The CDR3 region has the DNA TGTGCCAGCAGTTCAGGGGTGGGGGAGGTCTATGGCTACACCTTC. This encodes CASSSGVGEVYGYTF.

V is TRBV5-1 and J is TRBJ1-1, with 8 bases identical to TRBD1. The CDR3 has 12 residues. Germline V CDR1 and CDR2: SGHRS, YFSETQ. J gave up 11 bases and V 4 bases, and 7 bases lay outside the gene matches. The CDR3 loop reads CASSLDREEAFF. The CDR3 nucleotides read TGCGCCAGCAGCCTGGACAGGGAAGAGGCTTTCTTT.

This chain uses TRBV5-6 with TRBJ1-6; possibly TRBD1 for D (5 bases). CDR1 is SGHDT, CDR2 YYEEEE, per germline. This CDR3 has 16 residues. Deletions cut 3 bases from V and 0 bases from J, with 10 bases between. The CDR3 protein is CASSWVGGSYNSPLHF. In DNA, the CDR3 is TGTGCCAGCAGCTGGGTCGGGGGCTCCTATAATTCACCCCTCCACTTT.

The chain links TRBV6-1 to TRBJ2-1; TRBD2 matches at 7 bases. The germline gives CDR1 MNHNS, CDR2 SASEGT. The CDR3 runs to 15 residues. V lost 0 bases, J lost 6 bases, and 5 bases stayed unmatched. CDR3 region: CASSEAGLAANEQFF. The CDR3 DNA sequence: TGTGCCAGCAGTGAAGCGGGGCTAGCGGCCAATGAGCAGTTCTTC.

This chain links TRBV9 with TRBJ1-1; D call uncertain. Germline V gene sequence: CDR1 SGDLS, CDR2 YYNGEE. With 0 bases removed from V and 1 base from J, the gap between germline ends came to 13 bases. There are 16 residues in the CDR3. CDR3: CASSVEPGLRNTEAFF. The CDR3 DNA reads as TGTGCCAGCAGCGTAGAACCGGGATTACGGAACACTGAAGCTTTCTTT.